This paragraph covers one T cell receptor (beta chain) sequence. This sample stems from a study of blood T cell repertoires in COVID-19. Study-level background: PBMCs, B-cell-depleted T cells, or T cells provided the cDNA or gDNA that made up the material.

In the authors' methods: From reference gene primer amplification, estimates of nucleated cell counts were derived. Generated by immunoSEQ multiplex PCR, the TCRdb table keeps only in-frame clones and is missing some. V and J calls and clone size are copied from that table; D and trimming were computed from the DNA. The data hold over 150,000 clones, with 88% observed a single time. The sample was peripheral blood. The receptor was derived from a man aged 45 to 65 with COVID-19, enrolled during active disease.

CDR3 amino acids: CASSGGVRSSYNEQFF. CDR3 sequence (DNA): TGCGCCAGCAGTGGGGGGGTGCGGAGCTCCTACAATGAGCAGTTCTTC. The gene calls are TRBV10-1 and TRBJ2-1; D is possibly TRBD2 (6 bases). The CDR3 totals 16 residues. Germline lookup yields CDR1 WNHNN and CDR2 SYGVQD (reference sequence). V was clipped by 4 bases and J by 0 bases, with 13 bases between them.